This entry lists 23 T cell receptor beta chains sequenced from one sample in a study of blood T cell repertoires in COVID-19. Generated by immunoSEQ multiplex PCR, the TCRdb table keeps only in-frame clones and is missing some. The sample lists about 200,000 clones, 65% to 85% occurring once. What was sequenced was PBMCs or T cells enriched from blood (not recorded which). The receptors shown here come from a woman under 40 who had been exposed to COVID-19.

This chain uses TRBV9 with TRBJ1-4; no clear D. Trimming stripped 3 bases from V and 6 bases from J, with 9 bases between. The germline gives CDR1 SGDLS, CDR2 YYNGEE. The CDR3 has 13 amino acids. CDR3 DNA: TGTGCCAGCAGCGGGCCCGGGGATGAAAAACTGTTTTTT. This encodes CASSGPGDEKLFF.

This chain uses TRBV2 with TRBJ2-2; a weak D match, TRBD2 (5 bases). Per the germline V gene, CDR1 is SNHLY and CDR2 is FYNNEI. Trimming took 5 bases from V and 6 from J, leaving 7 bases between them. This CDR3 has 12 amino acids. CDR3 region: CASSQRAGELFF. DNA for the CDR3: TGTGCCAGCAGTCAGAGGGCCGGGGAGCTGTTTTTT.

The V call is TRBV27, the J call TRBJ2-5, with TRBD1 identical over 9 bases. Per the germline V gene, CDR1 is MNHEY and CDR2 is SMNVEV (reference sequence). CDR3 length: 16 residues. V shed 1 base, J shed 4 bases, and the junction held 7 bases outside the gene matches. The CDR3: CASSLYAGTGPETQYF. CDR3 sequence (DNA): TGTGCCAGCAGTTTATACGCGGGGACAGGGCCAGAGACCCAGTACTTC.

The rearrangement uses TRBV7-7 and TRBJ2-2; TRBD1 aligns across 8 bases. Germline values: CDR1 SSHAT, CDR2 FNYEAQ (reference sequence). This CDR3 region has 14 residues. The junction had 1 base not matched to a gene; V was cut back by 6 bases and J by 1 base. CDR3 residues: CASRGTGNTGELFF. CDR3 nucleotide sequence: TGTGCCAGCAGGGGGACAGGGAACACCGGGGAGCTGTTTTTT.

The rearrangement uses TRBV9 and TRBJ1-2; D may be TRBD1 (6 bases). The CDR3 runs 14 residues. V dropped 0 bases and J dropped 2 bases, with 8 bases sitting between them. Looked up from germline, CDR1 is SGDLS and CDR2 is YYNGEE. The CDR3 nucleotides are TGTGCCAGCAGCGTAGTGGACAGCAACTATGGCTACACCTTC. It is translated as CASSVVDSNYGYTF.

The CDR3 region is CATLTVYGYTF. The CDR3 DNA sequence: TGTGCCACCCTGACAGTCTATGGCTACACCTTC. The chain recombines TRBV11-2 with TRBJ1-2, with D perhaps matching TRBD1 (5 bases). Germline V gene sequence: CDR1 SGHAT, CDR2 FQNNGV. There are 11 residues in the CDR3. The V end lost 10 bases, the J end lost 4 bases, and 10 bases lay between the germline ends.

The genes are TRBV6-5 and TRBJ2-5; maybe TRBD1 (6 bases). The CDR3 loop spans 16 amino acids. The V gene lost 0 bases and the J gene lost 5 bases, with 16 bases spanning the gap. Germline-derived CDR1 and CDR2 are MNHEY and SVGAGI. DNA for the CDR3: TGTGCCAGCAGTTACTCGAGCCTACAGGGATCGGAGACCCAGTACTTC. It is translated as CASSYSSLQGSETQYF.

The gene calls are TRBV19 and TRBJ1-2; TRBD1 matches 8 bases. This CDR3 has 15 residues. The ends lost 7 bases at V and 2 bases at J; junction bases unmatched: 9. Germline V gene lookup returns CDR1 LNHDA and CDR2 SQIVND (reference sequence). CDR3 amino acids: CASIPPGQGNYGYTF. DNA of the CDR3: TGTGCCAGTATCCCTCCTGGACAGGGCAACTATGGCTACACCTTC.

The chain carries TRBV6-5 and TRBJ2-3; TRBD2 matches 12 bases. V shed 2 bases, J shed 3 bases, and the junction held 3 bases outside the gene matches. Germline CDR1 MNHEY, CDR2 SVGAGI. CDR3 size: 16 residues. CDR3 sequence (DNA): TGTGCCAGCAGTTACGGTCTAGCGGGGGGGACAGATACGCAGTATTTT. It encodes CASSYGLAGGTDTQYF.

CDR3 nucleotides: TGTGCCAGCAGCTTAATCCCCGAGGCTAACATTCAGTACTTC. Translating it yields CASSLIPEANIQYF. J is TRBJ2-4 and V is TRBV11-2; unclear D gene. The germline V gene encodes CDR1 SGHAT and CDR2 FQNNGV. The V end lost 2 bases, the J end lost 7 bases, and 12 bases lay between the germline ends. The CDR3 consists of 14 residues.

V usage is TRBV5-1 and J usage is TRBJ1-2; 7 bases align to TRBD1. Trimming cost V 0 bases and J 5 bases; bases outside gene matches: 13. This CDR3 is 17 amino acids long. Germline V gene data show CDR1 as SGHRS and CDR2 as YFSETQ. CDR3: CASSLGPGSGQEYGYTF. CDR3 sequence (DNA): TGCGCCAGCAGCTTGGGACCGGGTTCCGGACAGGAATATGGCTACACCTTC. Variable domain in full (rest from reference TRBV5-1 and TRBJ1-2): KAGVTQTPRYLIKTRGQQVTLSCSPISGHRSVSWYQQTPGQGLQFLFEYFSETQRNKGNFPGRFSGRQFSNSRSEMNVSTLELGDSALYLCASSLGPGSGQEYGYTFGSGTRLTVV.

The CDR3 DNA sequence: TGCAGCGTTGAGCGACAGGGAAATGGCTACACCTTC. Its translation is CSVERQGNGYTF. The V call is TRBV29-1, the J call TRBJ1-2; TRBD1 matches 7 bases. The length of the CDR3 is 12 residues. Trimming cost V 3 bases and J 6 bases; bases outside gene matches: 4. Germline V gene data show CDR1 as SQVTM and CDR2 as ANQGSEA.

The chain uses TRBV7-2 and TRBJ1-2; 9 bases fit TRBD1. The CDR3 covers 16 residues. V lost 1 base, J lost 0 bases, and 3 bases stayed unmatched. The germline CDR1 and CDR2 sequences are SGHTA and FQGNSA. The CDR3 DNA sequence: TGTGCCAGCAGCTTAGGCGGGACAGGGACTAACTATGGCTACACCTTC. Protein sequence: CASSLGGTGTNYGYTF.

The CDR3 DNA reads as TGTGCCAGCAGTACCAGGACAGGGCGAGGATTTACAGATACGCAGTATTTT. Translating gives CASSTRTGRGFTDTQYF. The V gene is TRBV7-2, the J gene TRBJ2-3; TRBD1 matches at 8 bases. This CDR3 region has 17 residues. The junction had 14 bases not matched to a gene; V was cut back by 6 bases and J by 3 bases. Germline-derived CDR1 and CDR2 are SGHTA and FQGNSA.

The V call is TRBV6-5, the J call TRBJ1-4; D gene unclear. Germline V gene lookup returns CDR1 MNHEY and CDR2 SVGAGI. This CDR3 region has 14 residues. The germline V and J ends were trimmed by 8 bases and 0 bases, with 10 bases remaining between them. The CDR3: CASLRTATNEKLFF. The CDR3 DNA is TGTGCCAGCTTGAGGACTGCAACTAATGAAAAACTGTTTTTT.

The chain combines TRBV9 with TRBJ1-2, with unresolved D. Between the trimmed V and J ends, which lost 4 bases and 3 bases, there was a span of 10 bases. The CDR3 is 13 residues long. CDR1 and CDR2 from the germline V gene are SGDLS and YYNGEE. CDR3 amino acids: CASSQYSYYGYTF. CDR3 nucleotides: TGTGCCAGCAGCCAATACAGTTACTATGGCTACACCTTC.

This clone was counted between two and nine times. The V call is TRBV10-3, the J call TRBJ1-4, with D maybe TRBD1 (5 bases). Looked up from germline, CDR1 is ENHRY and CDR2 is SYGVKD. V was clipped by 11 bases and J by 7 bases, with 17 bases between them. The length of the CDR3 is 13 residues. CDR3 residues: CAVLGEVGEKLFF. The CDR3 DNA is TGTGCCGTTCTAGGGGAAGTGGGTGAAAAACTGTTTTTT.

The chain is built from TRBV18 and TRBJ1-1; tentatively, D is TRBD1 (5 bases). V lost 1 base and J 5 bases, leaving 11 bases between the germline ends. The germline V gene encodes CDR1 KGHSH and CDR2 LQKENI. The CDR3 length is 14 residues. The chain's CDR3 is CASSPRQGWTEAFF. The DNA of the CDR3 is TGTGCCAGCTCACCACGGCAGGGATGGACTGAAGCTTTCTTT.

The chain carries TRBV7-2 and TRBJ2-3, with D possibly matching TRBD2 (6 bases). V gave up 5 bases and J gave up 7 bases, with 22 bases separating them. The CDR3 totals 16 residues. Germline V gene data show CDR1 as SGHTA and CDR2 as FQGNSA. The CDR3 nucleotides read TGTGCCAGCAGCCACACCCTTAGTTCCGCGGGAAATACGCAGTATTTT. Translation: CASSHTLSSAGNTQYF.

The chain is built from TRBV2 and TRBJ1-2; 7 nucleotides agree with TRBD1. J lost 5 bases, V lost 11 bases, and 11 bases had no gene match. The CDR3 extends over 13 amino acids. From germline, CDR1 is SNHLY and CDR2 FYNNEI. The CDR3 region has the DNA TGTGCCGGCCGGGACAGCCTCGAGTATGGCTACACCTTC. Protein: CAGRDSLEYGYTF.

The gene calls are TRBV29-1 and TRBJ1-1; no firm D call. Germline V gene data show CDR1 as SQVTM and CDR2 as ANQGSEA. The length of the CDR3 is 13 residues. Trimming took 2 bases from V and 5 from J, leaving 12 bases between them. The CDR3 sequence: CSVESQARTEAFF. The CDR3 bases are TGCAGCGTTGAATCCCAAGCTCGGACTGAAGCTTTCTTT.

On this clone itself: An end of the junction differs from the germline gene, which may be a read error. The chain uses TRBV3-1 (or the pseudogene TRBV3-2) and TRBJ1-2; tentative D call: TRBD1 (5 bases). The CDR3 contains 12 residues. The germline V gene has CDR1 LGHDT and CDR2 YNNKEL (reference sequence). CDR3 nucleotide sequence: TGTGCCAGCAGCCAAGTCGGGGGGGTGGTAATCTTC. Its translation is CASSQVGGVVIF.

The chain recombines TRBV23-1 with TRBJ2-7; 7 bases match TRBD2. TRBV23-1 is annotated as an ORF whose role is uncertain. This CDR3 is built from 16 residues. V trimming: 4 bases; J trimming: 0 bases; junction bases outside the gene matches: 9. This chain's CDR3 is CASSPGGHNHSYEQYF. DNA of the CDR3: TGCGCCAGCAGTCCGGGAGGCCATAACCACTCCTACGAGCAGTACTTC.